This entry lists 27 T cell receptor beta chains sequenced from one sample in a study of blood T cell repertoires in COVID-19. Clones were sequenced by immunoSEQ multiplex PCR, and TCRdb holds only the in-frame ones, with some missing. Of approximately 100,000 clones in the sample, about 85% were seen once. The sequencing input was peripheral blood. Receptor source: a human donor in a cohort sampled during active COVID-19.

The V call is TRBV7-9, the J call TRBJ1-2; TRBD1 matches 9 bases. There are 15 residues in the CDR3. Germline lookup yields CDR1 SEHNR and CDR2 FQNEAQ (reference sequence). V dropped 5 bases and J dropped 3; count of bases not matched to a gene: 7. Written as DNA, the CDR3 is TGTGCCAGCAGCCCCTCCCGGGACAGGGACTATGGCTACACCTTC. This codes for CASSPSRDRDYGYTF.

The genes are TRBV7-3 and TRBJ1-1, with 8 nucleotides matching TRBD1. Looked up from germline, CDR1 is SGHTA and CDR2 is FQGTGA. This CDR3 contains 14 residues. Trimming removed 3 bases from V and 5 bases from J; junction bases left unmatched: 5. The CDR3: CASSLVQGGTEAFF. The CDR3 region has the DNA TGTGCCAGCAGCTTGGTACAGGGGGGGACTGAAGCTTTCTTT.

J is TRBJ2-3 and V is TRBV7-3; 8 bases match TRBD1. The trim removed 2 bases at V and 4 bases at J, leaving 2 bases unmatched. The germline V gene has CDR1 SGHTA and CDR2 FQGTGA. The CDR3 consists of 14 residues. For the CDR3, the DNA is TGTGCCAGCAGCTTAGACAGGGGCGCAGATACGCAGTATTTT. Amino acids: CASSLDRGADTQYF.

V usage is TRBV11-1 and J usage is TRBJ2-1; the D gene is possibly TRBD2 (5 bases). The CDR3 length is 14 residues. Germline V lookup: CDR1 SGHAT, CDR2 FQDESV (reference sequence). Trimming took off 5 bases at V and 9 bases at J, with 17 bases between the two ends. CDR3 DNA sequence: TGTGCCAGCAGCCTTACTATCGCGGCGGGTGAGCAGTTCTTC. Its translation is CASSLTIAAGEQFF.

This clone occurred once. V gene TRBV19 combines with J gene TRBJ2-7; TRBD1 agrees at 9 bases. J was trimmed by 3 bases and V by 4 bases; bases with no gene match: 4. The germline V gene has CDR1 LNHDA and CDR2 SQIVND (reference sequence). This CDR3 has 14 amino acids. CDR3 sequence: CASSRLGQGYEQYF. The CDR3 DNA reads TGTGCCAGTAGTAGGCTGGGACAGGGCTACGAGCAGTACTTC.

The DNA of the CDR3 is TGCAGTGCTATTGGCCCTTACGAGCAGTACTTC. Protein product: CSAIGPYEQYF. The genes are TRBV20-1 and TRBJ2-7; D unresolved. Trimming stripped 4 bases from V and 4 bases from J, with 8 bases between. CDR3 length: 11 amino acids. Germline-derived CDR1 and CDR2 are DFQATT and SNEGSKA (reference sequence).

This rearrangement joins TRBV7-3 to TRBJ2-1; no clear D gene. The CDR3 runs 11 residues. With 4 bases removed from V and 7 bases from J, the gap between germline ends came to 5 bases. Germline assignment: CDR1 SGHTA and CDR2 FQGTGA. CDR3 in amino acids: CASSYGNEQFF. In nucleotides, the CDR3 is TGTGCCAGCAGCTACGGGAATGAGCAGTTCTTC.

The genes are TRBV14 and TRBJ1-4, with TRBD1 matching over 7 bases. After removal of 2 bases from V and 3 bases from J, the junction contained 6 bases not matched to a gene. CDR1 and CDR2 (germline): SGHDN, FVKESK. The CDR3 has 16 residues. As DNA, the CDR3 is TGTGCCAGCAGCCAAACCTACAGGGGCCCTAATGAAAAACTGTTTTTT. It is translated as CASSQTYRGPNEKLFF.

V is TRBV24-1 and J is TRBJ1-2, with D hard to call. Germline V lookup: CDR1 KGHDR, CDR2 SFDVKD. The CDR3 contains 11 residues. V was shortened by 5 bases and J by 3 bases, with 3 bases between the two germline ends. DNA of the CDR3: TGTGCCACCAGTGCGGACTATGGCTACACCTTC. Its translation: CATSADYGYTF.

The rearrangement uses TRBV4-3 and TRBJ2-1, with unresolved D. The germline V gene encodes CDR1 LGHNA and CDR2 YSLEER. This CDR3 has 15 amino acids. V lost 2 bases to trimming and J lost 3 bases, with 11 bases between them. CDR3 protein: CASSQTFRLYNEQFF. The CDR3 DNA follows: TGCGCCAGCAGCCAAACCTTTCGACTCTACAATGAGCAGTTCTTC.

The V gene is TRBV18, the J gene TRBJ1-1; 8 nucleotides match TRBD1. V lost 4 bases and J lost 5; bases outside the gene matches: 6. This CDR3 is 14 amino acids long. CDR1 and CDR2 from the germline V gene are KGHSH and LQKENI. The CDR3 is CASSLAGGDTEAFF. The CDR3 nucleotides are TGTGCCAGCTCACTGGCAGGGGGCGATACTGAAGCTTTCTTT.

The rearrangement joins TRBV6-5 to TRBJ2-7, with TRBD1 identical over 8 bases. Losses at the gene ends were 0 bases for V and 8 bases for J; bases not matched to a gene: 12. The CDR3 is made up of 16 amino acids. Germline V gene lookup returns CDR1 MNHEY and CDR2 SVGAGI. CDR3 sequence reads: CASSYSKVAGGVKQYF. In DNA form, the CDR3 reads TGTGCCAGCAGTTACTCGAAAGTAGCAGGGGGCGTGAAGCAGTACTTC.

The chain couples TRBV28 to TRBJ2-2, with D perhaps matching TRBD1 (6 bases). CDR1 is MDHEN, CDR2 SYDVKM, per germline. V was trimmed by 9 bases and J by 1 base, leaving 15 bases between them. The CDR3 is 15 residues long. CDR3 loop: CARRTGNENTGELFF. The CDR3 nucleotides read TGTGCCAGGAGAACAGGGAATGAGAACACCGGGGAGCTGTTTTTT.

Only a few counts were recorded for this clone. The chain carries TRBV9 and TRBJ2-2; 9 nucleotides match TRBD2. This CDR3 comprises 18 residues. Trimming at V came to 0 bases and at J to 5 bases, leaving 11 bases not matched to a gene. From germline, CDR1 is SGDLS and CDR2 YYNGEE. The CDR3 nucleotides read TGTGCCAGCAGCGTAGATCCTGGCGGGAGGGCCCGTACCGGGGAGCTGTTTTTT. Protein: CASSVDPGGRARTGELFF.

The chain's CDR3 is CASSQGQLGASTLYGYTF. The CDR3 region has the DNA TGTGCCAGCAGCCAAGGCCAGTTAGGGGCCTCTACGCTCTATGGCTACACCTTC. The chain has TRBV4-2 and TRBJ1-2; maybe TRBD1 (5 bases). V was trimmed by 1 base and J by 4 bases, leaving 22 bases between them. Germline V gene sequence: CDR1 LGHNA, CDR2 YNFKEQ. The CDR3 has 18 amino acids.

The chain employs TRBV5-5 and TRBJ1-6; 9 nucleotides agree with TRBD1. The CDR3 loop spans 15 amino acids. The V and J ends lost 0 bases and 9 bases, in that order; junction bases with no gene match: 4. The germline CDR1 and CDR2 sequences are SGHKS and YYEKEE (reference sequence). The CDR3 DNA follows: TGTGCCAGCAGCTTGGATGCGACAGGGGGTTCACCCCTCCACTTT. Amino acid sequence: CASSLDATGGSPLHF.

This chain joins TRBV19 and TRBJ1-2, with TRBD1 identical over 9 bases. Germline V lookup: CDR1 LNHDA, CDR2 SQIVND (reference sequence). Trimming cost V 6 bases and J 7 bases; bases outside gene matches: 6. This CDR3 region has 13 residues. In DNA form, the CDR3 reads TGTGCCAGTAGGCTACAGGGGGCCGGTGGCTACACCTTC. It codes for CASRLQGAGGYTF.

The chain uses TRBV11-2 and TRBJ1-3, with 10 bases matching TRBD1. Germline loops: CDR1 SGHAT, CDR2 FQNNGV. Trimming at V came to 2 bases and at J to 4 bases, leaving 5 bases not matched to a gene. This CDR3 is 16 amino acids long. As DNA, the CDR3 is TGTGCCAGCAGCTTAATTAGGACAGGGGGAGGAAACACCATATATTTT. Protein: CASSLIRTGGGNTIYF.

CDR3 DNA: TGTGCCACCGGGGGGGTGGGGACCCAGTACTTC. It is translated as CATGGVGTQYF. V and J are TRBV12-1 and TRBJ2-5; the DNA was not compared with TRBD2, the D call given in the table. TRBV12-1 is noted as a pseudogene. The CDR3 has 11 amino acids.

The chain combines TRBV19 with TRBJ2-5; a weak D match, TRBD2 (7 bases). Trimming removed 6 bases from V and 6 bases from J, with 17 bases in between. The CDR3 consists of 14 residues. The germline V gene encodes CDR1 LNHDA and CDR2 SQIVND (reference sequence). The CDR3 sequence: CASSREGGIKTQYF. The CDR3 DNA reads as TGTGCCAGTAGCCGTGAGGGGGGGATAAAGACCCAGTACTTC.

DNA of the CDR3: TGTGCCAGCAGTTCCGCGGGAGGGCCACAGGATGAGCAGTTCTTC. The encoded protein is CASSSAGGPQDEQFF. The J gene is TRBJ2-1, the V gene TRBV28; TRBD2 matches at 9 bases. Per germline, CDR1 MDHEN and CDR2 SYDVKM. The V and J ends lost 4 bases and 8 bases, in that order; junction bases with no gene match: 9. This CDR3 has 15 amino acids.

Of note for this clone: This sample also contains other DNA sequences that code for the same CDR3. Here the CDR3 DNA reads TGTGCCAGCTCACCTGGGACAGGGAGCTCCTACGAGCAGTACTTC. It yields the protein CASSPGTGSSYEQYF. The genes are TRBV18 and TRBJ2-7; TRBD1 matches at 9 bases. The CDR3 is 15 amino acids. The germline V gene encodes CDR1 KGHSH and CDR2 LQKENI. Trimming cost V 3 bases and J 0 bases; bases outside gene matches: 3.

The J gene is TRBJ2-5, the V gene TRBV3-1 (or the pseudogene TRBV3-2); perhaps TRBD1 as D (6 bases). The ends were cut back, 1 base at V and 6 bases at J, with 6 bases in the middle. The CDR3 runs to 12 residues. In germline, CDR1 is LGHDT, CDR2 YNNKEL (reference sequence). The CDR3 DNA reads as TGTGCCAGCAGCCAAGGGGGGCAGACCCAGTACTTC. Protein product: CASSQGGQTQYF.

The chain employs TRBV9 and TRBJ1-1, with 9 bases aligning to TRBD1. This CDR3 is 17 amino acids long. After removal of 4 bases from V and 10 bases from J, the junction contained 20 bases not matched to a gene. The V gene's germline CDR1 is SGDLS and CDR2 YYNGEE. DNA for the CDR3: TGTGCCAGCAGCCCAACAGGGGGCGCGGGTACTCCTCAGTCAGCTTTCTTT. Translating gives CASSPTGGAGTPQSAFF.

This sequence joins TRBV7-3 and TRBJ1-1; D may be TRBD1 (6 bases). V lost 11 bases, J lost 2 bases, and 21 bases lay in between. The length of the CDR3 is 15 residues. Germline V gene data show CDR1 as SGHTA and CDR2 as FQGTGA. This chain's CDR3 is CASKASGGDNTEAFF. DNA for the CDR3: TGTGCCTCCAAGGCCTCGGGGGGCGATAACACTGAAGCTTTCTTT.

The CDR3 here is CATRAGSSTSDTQYF. In DNA, the CDR3 is TGTGCCACCAGGGCGGGATCGAGCACATCGGATACGCAGTATTTT. The V gene is TRBV15, the J gene TRBJ2-3, with D perhaps matching TRBD2 (6 bases). The CDR3 totals 15 residues. CDR1 LNHNV and CDR2 YYDKDF come from the germline V gene (reference sequence). Between the trimmed V and J ends, which lost 6 bases and 6 bases, there was a span of 19 bases. Filled out from reference TRBV15 and TRBJ2-3, the complete variable domain reads DAMVIQNPRYQVTQFGKPVTLSCSQTLNHNVMYWYQQKSSQAPKLLFHYYDKDFNNEADTPDNFQSRRPNTSFCFLDIRSPGLGDTAMYLCATRAGSSTSDTQYFGPGTRLTVL.

The chain joins TRBV4-3 to TRBJ2-7, with TRBD1 identical over 7 bases. CDR1 LGHNA and CDR2 YSLEER come from the germline V gene. V gave up 2 bases and J gave up 1 base; unmatched junction bases: 5. CDR3 length: 15 amino acids. CDR3 in amino acids: CASSQTTQGSYEQYF. For the CDR3, the DNA is TGCGCCAGCAGCCAAACAACACAGGGGTCCTACGAGCAGTACTTC.